This T cell receptor beta chain appears in the sequencing data of a study of T-cell memory formation after mild COVID-19. Each CDR3 protein gets one entry after TCRdb re-called the 5' RACE reads with MiXCR. The profile shows 200,000 to 300,000 distinct CDR3 sequences, less than 20% of them singletons. This clonotype has more than one count but fewer than ten. Germline V gives CDR1 SNHLY, CDR2 FYNNEI. This CDR3 has 14 amino acids. With 7 bases clipped from V and 9 bases from J, the junction kept 5 bases outside the gene matches. Sequencing was done on a sample of PBMCs or a T cell subset sorted from them (not recorded which). The TCR sequence derives from an adult woman who had mild COVID-19 (a few samples of this study predate the infection). Cell type and time point are not known. The rearrangement links TRBV2 to TRBJ2-1; 14 nucleotides agree with TRBD2. CDR3 sequence: CASKGTSGRGEQFF. DNA of the CDR3: TGTGCCAGCAAGGGGACTAGCGGGAGAGGTGAGCAGTTCTTC.